This TCR beta chain was recorded in a study of blood T cells in healthy people across ages. Through a sample-barcoded 5' primer and a J-beta primer mix, a second PCR was run for roughly 7 to 12 cycles. TCRdb ran MiXCR on the 5' RACE reads and lists one entry per CDR3 protein. The top ten clones hold over 10% of a sample with roughly 900,000 distinct CDR3 sequences, approximately 49% of them seen once. Per the germline V gene, CDR1 is MNHEY and CDR2 is SVGEGT. V lost 7 bases to trimming and J lost 2 bases, with 15 bases between them. The CDR3 runs to 14 residues. The sample consisted of blood. The TCR sequence derives from a man aged 25-45 years in good health. The chain links TRBV6-2 or TRBV6-3 to TRBJ2-7; D assignment may be TRBD1 or TRBD2 (5 bases each). The CDR3 bases are TGTGCCAGCACGGGGCAGGCGGAAACCTACGAGCAGTACTTC. As protein: CASTGQAETYEQYF.